The 22 T cell receptor beta chains given below trace back to one sample, sequenced in a study of CD4+ T cells in melanoma. Method: immunoSEQ multiplex PCR; TCRdb's copy keeps in-frame clones and lacks some. The table has about 110,000 clones, approximately 90% seen once. The sequenced sample consisted of peripheral blood. These receptors were obtained from a human donor with melanoma.

The chain is built from TRBV14 and TRBJ2-7; no firm D call. Looked up from germline, CDR1 is SGHDN and CDR2 is FVKESK. The CDR3 is made up of 12 amino acids. V lost 2 bases to trimming and J lost 4 bases, with 6 bases between them. In DNA, the CDR3 is TGTGCCAGCAGCCAATTCGGGTACGAGCAGTACTTC. Residues: CASSQFGYEQYF.

This clone was seen only once. J is TRBJ2-5 and V is TRBV5-1; D may match TRBD1 or TRBD2 (7 bases each). V was cut by 1 base and J by 3 bases, with 13 bases left in between. There are 15 residues in the CDR3. CDR1 and CDR2 from the germline V gene are SGHRS and YFSETQ. The CDR3 here is CASSLQGGVEETQYF. CDR3 sequence (DNA): TGCGCCAGCAGCTTGCAGGGGGGGGTTGAAGAGACCCAGTACTTC.

The V and J genes are TRBV6-1 and TRBJ2-3; weak D call: TRBD1 (5 bases). This CDR3 has 16 residues. The germline V gene has CDR1 MNHNS and CDR2 SASEGT. Between the trimmed V and J ends, which lost 4 bases and 2 bases, there was a span of 16 bases. The CDR3 loop is CASSGRQRLLTDTQYF. The CDR3 region has the DNA TGTGCCAGCAGTGGCAGACAGCGACTTCTCACAGATACGCAGTATTTT.

The genes are TRBV7-6 and TRBJ2-1; 10 bases agree with TRBD2. Trimming at V came to 0 bases and at J to 7 bases, leaving 9 bases not matched to a gene. CDR3 length: 17 residues. The V gene's germline CDR1 is SGHVS and CDR2 FNYEAQ. The CDR3: CASSLASSGSIVNEQFF. CDR3 in DNA: TGTGCCAGCAGCTTAGCCTCTAGCGGGAGTATCGTGAATGAGCAGTTCTTC.

This sequence joins TRBV25-1 and TRBJ1-1; D uncertain. The CDR3 runs to 15 residues. CDR1 MGHDK and CDR2 SYGVNS come from the germline V gene. V was pared by 3 bases and J by 3 bases, with 14 bases between. In DNA, the CDR3 is TGTGCCAGCAGTGATCCGCTGATTAGGGACACTGAAGCTTTCTTT. Translation gives CASSDPLIRDTEAFF.

This clone was recorded once. The CDR3 spells CASSYSAGRNTEAFF. The CDR3 bases are TGTGCCAGCAGTTACTCGGCAGGGAGGAACACTGAAGCTTTCTTT. The rearrangement links TRBV6-6 to TRBJ1-1, with TRBD1 as a possible D gene (5 bases). Trimming cost V 0 bases and J 1 base, with 9 bases left between them. Germline V gene data show CDR1 as MNHNY and CDR2 as SVGAGI (reference sequence). The CDR3 runs 15 residues.

The rearrangement joins TRBV6-5 to TRBJ2-3; 10 bases map to TRBD2. The CDR3 runs 16 residues. Losses at the gene ends were 4 bases for V and 0 bases for J; bases not matched to a gene: 4. CDR1 and CDR2 (germline): MNHEY, SVGAGI. The CDR3 DNA sequence: TGTGCCAGCAGTTCTCGGACTAGCGGAAGCACAGATACGCAGTATTTT. Protein sequence: CASSSRTSGSTDTQYF.

The chain carries TRBV29-1 and TRBJ2-7; D is undetermined. Germline V gene sequence: CDR1 SQVTM, CDR2 ANQGSEA. V gave up 5 bases and J gave up 2 bases, with 7 bases separating them. The CDR3 sequence is 11 residues long. The DNA for the CDR3 is TGCAGCGTTCAAGTTACCTACGAGCAGTACTTC. Amino acid sequence: CSVQVTYEQYF.

The chain couples TRBV28 to TRBJ1-5; D gene uncertain. Trimming took 4 bases from V and 3 from J, leaving 7 bases between them. CDR1 is MDHEN, CDR2 SYDVKM, per germline. This CDR3 has 13 residues. CDR3 residues: CASSSQLNQPQHF. CDR3 DNA: TGTGCCAGCAGTTCACAGCTCAATCAGCCCCAGCATTTT.

This chain connects TRBV7-2 to TRBJ2-5; possible D gene TRBD1, 5 bases. Trimming took off 5 bases at V and 3 bases at J, with 10 bases between the two ends. CDR1 is SGHTA and CDR2 is FQGNSA in the germline V gene. CDR3 length: 13 amino acids. CDR3 bases: TGTGCCAGCAGCCCCAGCAGGGAAGAGACCCAGTACTTC. Amino acids: CASSPSREETQYF.

The chain couples TRBV28 to TRBJ2-7; 8 nucleotides agree with TRBD1. The CDR3 runs 13 residues. Trimming removed 3 bases from V and 3 bases from J; junction bases left unmatched: 1. Germline CDR1 and CDR2: MDHEN and SYDVKM. Written as DNA, the CDR3 is TGTGCCAGCAGTTTTGACAGGGGCTACGAGCAGTACTTC. This gives the protein CASSFDRGYEQYF.

The chain uses TRBV4-2 and TRBJ2-7; D gene unclear. Germline V CDR1 and CDR2: LGHNA, YNFKEQ. The V end lost 2 bases, the J end lost 6 bases, and 8 bases lay between the germline ends. This CDR3 comprises 12 residues. The CDR3 nucleotides read TGTGCCAGCAGCCAAACTGATGTCGAGCAGTACTTC. Its protein product is CASSQTDVEQYF.

This clone was counted once. The chain links TRBV7-3 to TRBJ2-2; the D call may be TRBD1 or TRBD2 (5 bases each). Per germline, CDR1 SGHTA and CDR2 FQGTGA. V shed 5 bases and J shed 0 bases, with 16 bases lying between them. The length of the CDR3 is 17 residues. CDR3 in DNA: TGTGCCAGCAGCACATCCGGGACCATCGCGAACACCGGGGAGCTGTTTTTT. Translating gives CASSTSGTIANTGELFF.

The chain has TRBV19 and TRBJ1-5; D ambiguous. There are 14 residues in the CDR3. Trimming took 3 bases from V and 0 from J, leaving 6 bases between them. Germline V gene data show CDR1 as LNHDA and CDR2 as SQIVND (reference sequence). The CDR3 DNA follows: TGTGCCAGTAGTATTTCCCCTAGCAATCAGCCCCAGCATTTT. Amino acids: CASSISPSNQPQHF.

V usage is TRBV7-9 and J usage is TRBJ1-2; TRBD1 agrees at 7 bases. CDR1 SEHNR and CDR2 FQNEAQ come from the germline V gene (reference sequence). The CDR3 is made up of 15 amino acids. After removal of 6 bases from V and 2 bases from J, the junction contained 9 bases not matched to a gene. This CDR3 reads CASSLGQASNYGYTF. CDR3 coding DNA: TGTGCCAGCAGTCTTGGACAGGCTTCGAACTATGGCTACACCTTC.

The chain is built from TRBV28 and TRBJ1-1; D is ambiguous. Germline V lookup: CDR1 MDHEN, CDR2 SYDVKM. This CDR3 has 12 amino acids. Trimming cost V 6 bases and J 11 bases, with 16 bases left between them. CDR3 in amino acids: CASRPFVGRAFF. For the CDR3, the DNA is TGTGCCAGCAGGCCGTTTGTGGGTCGCGCTTTCTTT.

The chain employs TRBV5-5 and TRBJ1-6; possibly TRBD1 for D (5 bases). The germline gives CDR1 SGHKS, CDR2 YYEKEE (reference sequence). Trimming took off 0 bases at V and 10 bases at J, with 11 bases between the two ends. The CDR3 consists of 14 residues. CDR3 loop: CASSLGAGDSPLHF. As DNA, the CDR3 is TGTGCCAGCAGCTTGGGTGCGGGGGACTCACCCCTCCACTTT.

This chain joins TRBV9 and TRBJ2-7; possibly TRBD1 or TRBD2 for D (5 bases each). Germline V gene data show CDR1 as SGDLS and CDR2 as YYNGEE. The CDR3 is 12 amino acids. The V end lost 3 bases, the J end lost 6 bases, and 10 bases lay between the germline ends. In DNA, the CDR3 is TGTGCCAGCAGCGGGAGAGGGGTCGAGCAGTACTTC. Amino acid sequence: CASSGRGVEQYF.

The V and J genes are TRBV7-2 and TRBJ2-1, with 8 bases fitting TRBD2. The germline V gene has CDR1 SGHTA and CDR2 FQGNSA. CDR3 length equals 14 residues. With 5 bases clipped from V and 10 bases from J, the junction kept 10 bases outside the gene matches. Here the CDR3 reads CASSPPGGGGEQFF. CDR3 sequence (DNA): TGTGCCAGCAGCCCGCCAGGTGGCGGGGGGGAGCAGTTCTTC. The whole variable domain, filled in from reference TRBV7-2 and TRBJ2-1, reads GAGVSQSPSNKVTEKGKDVELRCDPISGHTALYWYRQSLGQGLEFLIYFQGNSAPDKSGLPSDRFSAERTGGSVSTLTIQRTQQEDSAVYLCASSPPGGGGEQFFGPGTRLTVL.

The chain employs TRBV18 and TRBJ2-5; D call uncertain. V was clipped by 2 bases and J by 4 bases, with 8 bases between them. This CDR3 has 13 amino acids. Looked up from germline, CDR1 is KGHSH and CDR2 is LQKENI. CDR3 sequence: CASSPGLAETQYF. The CDR3 coding sequence is TGTGCCAGCTCACCAGGCCTGGCAGAGACCCAGTACTTC. The entire variable domain, with the rest obtained from reference TRBV18 and TRBJ2-5, is as follows: NAGVMQNPRHLVRRRGQEARLRCSPMKGHSHVYWYRQLPEEGLKFMVYLQKENIIDESGMPKERFSAEFPKEGPSILRIQQVVRGDSAAYFCASSPGLAETQYFGPGTRLLVL.

V and J are TRBV29-1 and TRBJ1-3, with D uncertain. Germline values: CDR1 SQVTM, CDR2 ANQGSEA. This CDR3 contains 11 residues. The germline V and J ends were trimmed by 5 bases and 2 bases, with 4 bases remaining between them. The CDR3 protein is CSVQTGNTIYF. As DNA, the CDR3 is TGCAGCGTTCAAACTGGAAACACCATATATTTT.

The rearrangement uses TRBV7-9 and TRBJ2-7; D unresolved. V gave up 8 bases and J gave up 5 bases, with 16 bases separating them. This CDR3 is 13 amino acids long. Per germline, CDR1 SEHNR and CDR2 FQNEAQ (reference sequence). The CDR3 spells CASVRGLQNEQYF. The CDR3 DNA reads as TGTGCCAGCGTGAGAGGTCTCCAAAACGAGCAGTACTTC.